The present TCR beta chain was sequenced within a study of control samples from healthy donors and cancer patients. The method was immunoSEQ multiplex PCR; TCRdb's version includes in-frame clones alone and lacks a portion of them. Among some 220,000 clones listed, roughly 94% were seen once. The CDR3 spans 12 residues. Trimming removed 0 bases from V and 6 bases from J, with 4 bases in between. Per the germline V gene, CDR1 is SGHNT and CDR2 is YENEEA. Sequenced: blood. This chain joins TRBV11-3 and TRBJ2-3, with D uncertain. This clonotype originated in a man between 45 and 60 years old in good health. In DNA form, the CDR3 reads TGTGCCAGCAGCTTAGACGGGGATACGCAGTATTTT. It is translated as CASSLDGDTQYF.